This TCR beta chain was recovered during a study of T cell changes during pregnancy in multiple sclerosis. Profiled with immunoSEQ multiplex PCR; TCRdb holds only in-frame clones, not every one. Of approximately 50,000 clones in the sample, approximately 94% were seen once. The CDR3 extends over 13 amino acids. CDR1 is MDHEN and CDR2 is SYDVKM in the germline V gene. Deletions cut 6 bases from V and 7 bases from J, with 16 bases between. The gene calls are TRBV28 and TRBJ2-7, with no clear D. The clonotype originates from a female donor with multiple sclerosis, enrolled in a pregnancy study. The starting material was CD4+ T cells from peripheral blood mononuclear cells, obtained in the third trimester of pregnancy. The DNA of the CDR3 is TGTGCCAGCAGGCGCGCAGGTTCTGGGGAGCAGTACTTC. This sequence encodes CASRRAGSGEQYF.